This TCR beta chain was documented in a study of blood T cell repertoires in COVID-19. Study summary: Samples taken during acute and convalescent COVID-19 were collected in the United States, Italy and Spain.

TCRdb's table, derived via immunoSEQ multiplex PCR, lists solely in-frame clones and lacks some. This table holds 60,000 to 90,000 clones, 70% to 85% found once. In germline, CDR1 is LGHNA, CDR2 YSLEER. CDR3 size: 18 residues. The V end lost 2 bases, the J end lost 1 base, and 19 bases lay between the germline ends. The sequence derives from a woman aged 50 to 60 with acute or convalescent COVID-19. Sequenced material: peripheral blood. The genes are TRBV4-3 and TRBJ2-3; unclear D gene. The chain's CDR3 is CASSQSLMLVVGTDTQYF. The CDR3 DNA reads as TGCGCCAGCAGCCAATCCCTTATGCTAGTGGTTGGCACAGATACGCAGTATTTT.